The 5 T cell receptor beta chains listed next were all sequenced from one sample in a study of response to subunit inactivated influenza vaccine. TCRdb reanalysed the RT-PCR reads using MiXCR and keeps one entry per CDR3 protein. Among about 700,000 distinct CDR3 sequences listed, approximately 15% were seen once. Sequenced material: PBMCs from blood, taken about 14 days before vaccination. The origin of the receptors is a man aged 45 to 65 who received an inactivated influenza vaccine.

This CDR3 is CASSPSPGHLSKQYF. The CDR3 bases are TGTGCCAGCTCACCGAGTCCGGGACATTTATCCAAGCAGTACTTC. The rearrangement uses TRBV18 and TRBJ2-7; possible D gene TRBD1, 6 bases. Trimming shortened V by 3 bases and J by 8 bases, and 20 bases separated the two germline ends. The length of the CDR3 is 15 residues. Germline-derived CDR1 and CDR2 are KGHSH and LQKENI. The variable domain in full, with the rest retrieved from reference TRBV18 and TRBJ2-7, is NAGVMQNPRHLVRRRGQEARLRCSPMKGHSHVYWYRQLPEEGLKFMVYLQKENIIDESGMPKERFSAEFPKEGPSILRIQQVVRGDSAAYFCASSPSPGHLSKQYFGPGTRLTVT.

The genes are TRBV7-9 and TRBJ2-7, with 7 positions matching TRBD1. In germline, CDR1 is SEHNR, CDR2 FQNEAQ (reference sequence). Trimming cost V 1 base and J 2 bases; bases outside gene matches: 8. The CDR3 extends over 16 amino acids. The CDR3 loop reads CASSLGVTGDTYEQYF. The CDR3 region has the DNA TGTGCCAGCAGCTTAGGGGTAACAGGGGATACCTACGAGCAGTACTTC.

The CDR3 DNA reads as TGTGCCAGCAGTTACCATGAGGGGGGGCCGTCGAGAAACATTCAGTACTTC. Encoded protein: CASSYHEGGPSRNIQYF. V usage is TRBV6-2 or TRBV6-3 and J usage is TRBJ2-4, with D possibly TRBD2 on 7 matching bases. Trimming took 2 bases from V and 6 from J, leaving 20 bases between them. Germline-derived CDR1 and CDR2 are MNHEY and SVGEGT. CDR3 length: 17 amino acids.

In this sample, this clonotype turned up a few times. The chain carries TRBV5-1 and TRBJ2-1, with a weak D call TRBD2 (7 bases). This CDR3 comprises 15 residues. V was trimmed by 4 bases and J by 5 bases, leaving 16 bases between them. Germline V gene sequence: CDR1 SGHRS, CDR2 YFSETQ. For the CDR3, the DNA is TGCGCCAGCAGCCTTGGGGGGGCGCTCCACAATGAGCAGTTCTTC. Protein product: CASSLGGALHNEQFF.

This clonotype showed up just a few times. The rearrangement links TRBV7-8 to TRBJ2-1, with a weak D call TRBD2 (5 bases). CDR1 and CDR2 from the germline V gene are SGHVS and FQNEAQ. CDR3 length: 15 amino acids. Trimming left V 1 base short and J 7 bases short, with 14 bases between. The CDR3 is CASSLVSAGRNEQFF. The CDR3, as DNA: TGTGCCAGCAGCTTAGTTAGCGCGGGTAGGAATGAGCAGTTCTTC. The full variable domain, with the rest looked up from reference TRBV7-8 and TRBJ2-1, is GAGVSQSPRYKVAKRGQDVALRCDPISGHVSLFWYQQALGQGPEFLTYFQNEAQLDKSGLPSDRFFAERPEGSVSTLKIQRTQQEDSAVYLCASSLVSAGRNEQFFGPGTRLTVL.